Below, 5 T cell receptor beta chains from the same sample are listed, as sequenced in a study of blood T cell repertoires in COVID-19. Repertoires were generated with immunoSEQ multiplex PCR, while TCRdb's copy carries only in-frame clones and drops some. The repertoire consists of 60,000 to 85,000 clones, with about 88% occurring once and the leading ten covering 11%. The sequencing sample was made of peripheral blood. The receptor set was obtained from a man between 60 and 75 years old with COVID-19, enrolled during active disease.

This CDR3 is CASSHEGSYEQYF. The CDR3 DNA is TGTGCCAGCAGCCATGAAGGGAGTTACGAGCAGTACTTC. This sequence joins TRBV3-1 (or the pseudogene TRBV3-2) and TRBJ2-7, with D perhaps TRBD2 (5 bases). The CDR3 sequence is 13 residues long. CDR1 is LGHDT and CDR2 is YNNKEL in the germline V gene (reference sequence). V lost 3 bases to trimming and J lost 4 bases, with 10 bases between them.

The chain employs TRBV2 and TRBJ1-5; 9 bases map to TRBD1. The CDR3 is 15 residues long. The germline V gene encodes CDR1 SNHLY and CDR2 FYNNEI. V gave up 7 bases and J gave up 6 bases; unmatched junction bases: 10. The CDR3 loop is CASIYRGQNGQPQHF. In DNA, the CDR3 is TGTGCCAGCATTTACAGGGGGCAAAACGGTCAGCCCCAGCATTTT.

The chain joins TRBV3-1 (or the pseudogene TRBV3-2) to TRBJ1-1; D call uncertain. The V gene lost 3 bases and the J gene lost 4 bases, with 12 bases spanning the gap. This CDR3 is built from 14 residues. Looked up from germline, CDR1 is LGHDT and CDR2 is YNNKEL (reference sequence). The DNA for the CDR3 is TGTGCCAGCAGCCACGGTCTACTGAGCACTGAAGCTTTCTTT. Translating it yields CASSHGLLSTEAFF.

In its sample, this clone was seen once. The J gene is TRBJ1-2, the V gene TRBV10-1; a weak D match, TRBD1 (5 bases). Germline V gene sequence: CDR1 WNHNN, CDR2 SYGVQD (reference sequence). Trimming took 2 bases from V and 6 from J, leaving 10 bases between them. This CDR3 comprises 13 residues. CDR3 amino acids: CASSERRDDGYTF. The CDR3 DNA reads as TGCGCCAGCAGTGAGAGGCGGGACGATGGCTACACCTTC.

The table lists this clone with a count of one. The genes are TRBV29-1 and TRBJ1-2; D may be TRBD1 (5 bases). Between the trimmed V and J ends, which lost 3 bases and 0 bases, there was a span of 14 bases. The CDR3 is 15 residues long. In germline, CDR1 is SQVTM, CDR2 ANQGSEA. The CDR3: CSVDGAYGTNYGYTF. The CDR3 DNA reads TGCAGCGTTGATGGGGCTTATGGAACTAACTATGGCTACACCTTC. Looking up the rest from reference TRBV29-1 and TRBJ1-2 gives the full variable domain: SAVISQKPSRDICQRGTSLTIQCQVDSQVTMMFWYRQQPGQSLTLIATANQGSEATYESGFVIDKFPISRPNLTFSTLTVSNMSPEDSSIYLCSVDGAYGTNYGYTFGSGTRLTVV.